This section outlines one T cell receptor (beta chain) sequence together with its context. The antigen is undetermined. The CDR3 is 19 residues long. V lost 1 base to trimming and J lost 0 bases; unmatched junction nucleotides: 7. Germline-derived CDR1 and CDR2 are SGHTA and FQGTGA. This sample is part of a study of OX40 agonist ivuxolimab in advanced cancers. Findings and limits, study-wide: At doses 0.1 to 3.0 mg/kg, CD4+ and CD8+ clones expanded.

TCRdb's copy holds only in-frame clones and misses some; the assay was immunoSEQ multiplex PCR. The repertoire includes about 45,000 clones, about nine tenths of them detected once, and 0.85% to 1.1% sits in the top ten. Anyone with autoimmune disease history or systemic immunosuppression was excluded. This chain uses TRBV7-3 with TRBJ2-1, with TRBD2 identical over 12 bases. The specimen was CD4+ or CD8+ T cells sorted from blood, collected in a trial of the OX40 agonist ivuxolimab. This clonotype was sampled from an adult with an advanced solid tumor such as melanoma, head and neck, liver or kidney cancer. The CDR3 DNA sequence: TGTGCCAGCAGCTTAATAGGGACTAGCGGGCGGGGCTCCTACAATGAGCAGTTCTTC. This sequence encodes CASSLIGTSGRGSYNEQFF.